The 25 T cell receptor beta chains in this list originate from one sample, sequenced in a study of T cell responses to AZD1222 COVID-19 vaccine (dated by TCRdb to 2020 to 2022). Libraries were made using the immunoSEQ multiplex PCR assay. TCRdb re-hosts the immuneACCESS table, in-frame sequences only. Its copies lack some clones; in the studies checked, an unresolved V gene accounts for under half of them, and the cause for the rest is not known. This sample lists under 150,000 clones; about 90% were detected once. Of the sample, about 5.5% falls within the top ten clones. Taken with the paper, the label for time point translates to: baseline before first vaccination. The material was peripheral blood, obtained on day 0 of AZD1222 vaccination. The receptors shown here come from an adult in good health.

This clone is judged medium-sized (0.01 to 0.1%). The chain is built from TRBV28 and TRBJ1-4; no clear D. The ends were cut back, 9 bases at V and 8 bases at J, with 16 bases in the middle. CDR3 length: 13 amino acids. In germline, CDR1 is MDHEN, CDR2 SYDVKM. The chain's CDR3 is CASQPPQNEKLFF. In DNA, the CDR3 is TGTGCCAGTCAGCCCCCCCAGAACGAAAAACTGTTTTTT.

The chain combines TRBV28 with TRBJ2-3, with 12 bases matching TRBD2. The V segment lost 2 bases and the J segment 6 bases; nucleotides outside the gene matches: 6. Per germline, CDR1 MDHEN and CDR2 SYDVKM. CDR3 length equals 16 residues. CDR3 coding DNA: TGTGCCAGCAGTTTAAGGGCTAGCGGGAGGGGGGATACGCAGTATTTT. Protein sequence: CASSLRASGRGDTQYF.

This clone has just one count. The CDR3 sequence: CALDRDYGYTF. The CDR3 DNA reads TGTGCCTTAGACAGGGACTATGGCTACACCTTC. V gene TRBV30 combines with J gene TRBJ1-2; 7 nucleotides match TRBD1. Germline CDR1 reads GTSNPN; CDR2 reads SVGIG (reference sequence). This CDR3 spans 11 amino acids. V gave up 7 bases and J gave up 3 bases; unmatched junction bases: 2.

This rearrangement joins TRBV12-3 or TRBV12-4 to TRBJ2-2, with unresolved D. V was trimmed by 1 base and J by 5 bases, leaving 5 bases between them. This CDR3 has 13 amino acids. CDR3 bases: TGTGCCAGCAGTTTAGGACCTACCGGGGAGCTGTTTTTT. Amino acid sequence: CASSLGPTGELFF.

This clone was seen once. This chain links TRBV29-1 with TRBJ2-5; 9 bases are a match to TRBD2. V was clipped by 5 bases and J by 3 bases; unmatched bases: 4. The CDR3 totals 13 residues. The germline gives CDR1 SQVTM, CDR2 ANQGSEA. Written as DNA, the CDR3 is TGCAGCGTTCGACTAGCGGAGAAAGAGACCCAGTACTTC. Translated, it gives CSVRLAEKETQYF.

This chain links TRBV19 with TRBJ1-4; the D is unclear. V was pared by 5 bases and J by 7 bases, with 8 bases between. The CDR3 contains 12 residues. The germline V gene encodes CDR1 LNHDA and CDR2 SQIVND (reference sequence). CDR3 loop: CASSARREKLFF. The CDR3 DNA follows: TGTGCCAGTAGTGCCCGACGTGAAAAACTGTTTTTT.

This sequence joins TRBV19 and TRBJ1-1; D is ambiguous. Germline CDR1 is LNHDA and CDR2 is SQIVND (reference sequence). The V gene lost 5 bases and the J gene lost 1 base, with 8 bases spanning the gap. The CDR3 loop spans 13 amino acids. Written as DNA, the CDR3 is TGTGCCAGTAGTTTTCTCCGGAACACTGAAGCTTTCTTT. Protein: CASSFLRNTEAFF.

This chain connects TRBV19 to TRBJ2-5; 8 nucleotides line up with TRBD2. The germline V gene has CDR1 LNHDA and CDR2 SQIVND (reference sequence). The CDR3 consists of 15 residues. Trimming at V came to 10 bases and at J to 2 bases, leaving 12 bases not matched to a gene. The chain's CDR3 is CATSLTGGKQETQYF. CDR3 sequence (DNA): TGTGCCACCTCACTCACGGGAGGGAAACAAGAGACCCAGTACTTC.

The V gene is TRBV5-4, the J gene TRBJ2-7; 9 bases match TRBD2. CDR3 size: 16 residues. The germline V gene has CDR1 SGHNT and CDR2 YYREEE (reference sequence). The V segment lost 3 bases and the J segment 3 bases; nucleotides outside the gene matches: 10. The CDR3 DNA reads TGTGCCAGCAGCTCGCTAGATAGCGGGAGATACTACGAGCAGTACTTC. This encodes CASSSLDSGRYYEQYF. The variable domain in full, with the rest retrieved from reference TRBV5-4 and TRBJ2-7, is ETGVTQSPTHLIKTRGQQVTLRCSSQSGHNTVSWYQQALGQGPQFIFQYYREEENGRGNFPPRFSGLQFPNYSSELNVNALELDDSALYLCASSSLDSGRYYEQYFGPGTRLTVT.

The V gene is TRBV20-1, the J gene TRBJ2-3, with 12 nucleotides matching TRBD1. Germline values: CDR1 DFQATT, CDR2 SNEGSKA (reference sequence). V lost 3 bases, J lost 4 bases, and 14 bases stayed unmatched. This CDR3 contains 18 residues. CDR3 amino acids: CSASGSNRDRGRSDTQYF. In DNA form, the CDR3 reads TGCAGTGCTAGTGGCTCAAACCGGGACAGGGGGCGCTCAGATACGCAGTATTTT.

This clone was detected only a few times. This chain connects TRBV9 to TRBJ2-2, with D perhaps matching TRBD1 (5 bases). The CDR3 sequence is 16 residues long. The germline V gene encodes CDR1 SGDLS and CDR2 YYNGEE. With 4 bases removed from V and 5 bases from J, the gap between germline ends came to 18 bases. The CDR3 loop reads CASSTTQGDGTGELFF. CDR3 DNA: TGTGCCAGCAGCACGACGCAGGGCGATGGGACCGGGGAGCTGTTTTTT.

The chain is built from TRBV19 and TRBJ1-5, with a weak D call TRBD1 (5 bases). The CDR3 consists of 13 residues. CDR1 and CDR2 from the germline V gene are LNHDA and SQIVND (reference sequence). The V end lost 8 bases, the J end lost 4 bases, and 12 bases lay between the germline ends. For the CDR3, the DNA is TGTGCCAGTCAGCTGGGGACGAATCAGCCCCAGCATTTT. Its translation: CASQLGTNQPQHF.

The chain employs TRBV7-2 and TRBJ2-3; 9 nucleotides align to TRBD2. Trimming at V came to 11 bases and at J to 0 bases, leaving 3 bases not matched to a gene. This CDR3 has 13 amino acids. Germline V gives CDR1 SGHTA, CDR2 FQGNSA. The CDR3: CAVTSGSTDTQYF. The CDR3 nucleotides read TGTGCCGTGACTAGCGGAAGCACAGATACGCAGTATTTT.

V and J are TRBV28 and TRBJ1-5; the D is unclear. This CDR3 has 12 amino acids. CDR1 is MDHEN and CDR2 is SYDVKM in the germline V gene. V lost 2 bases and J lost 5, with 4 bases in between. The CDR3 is CASSLMDQPQHF. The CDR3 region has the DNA TGTGCCAGCAGTTTAATGGATCAGCCCCAGCATTTT.

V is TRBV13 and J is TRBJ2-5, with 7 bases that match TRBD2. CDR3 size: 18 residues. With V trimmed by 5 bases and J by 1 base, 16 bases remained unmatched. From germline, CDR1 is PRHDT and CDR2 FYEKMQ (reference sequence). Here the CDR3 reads CASSALFSPERGQETQYF. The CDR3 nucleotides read TGTGCCAGCAGCGCCCTTTTCTCGCCGGAGCGGGGCCAAGAGACCCAGTACTTC.

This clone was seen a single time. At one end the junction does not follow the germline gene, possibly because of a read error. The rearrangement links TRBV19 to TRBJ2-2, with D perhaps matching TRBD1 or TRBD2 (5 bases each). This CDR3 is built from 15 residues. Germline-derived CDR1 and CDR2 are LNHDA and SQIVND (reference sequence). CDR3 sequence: CASRIGRARGGELFF. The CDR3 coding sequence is TGTGCCAGTAGGATAGGCAGGGCCCGGGGCGGGGAGCTGTTTTTT. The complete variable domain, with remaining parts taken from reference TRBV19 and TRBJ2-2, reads DGGITQSPKYLFRKEGQNVTLSCEQNLNHDAMYWYRQDPGQGLRLIYYSQIVNDFQKGDIAEGYSVSREKKESFPLTVTSAQKNPTAFYLCASRIGRARGGELFFGEGSRLTVL.

This CDR3 is CARWTGGWGNQPQHF. CDR3 bases: TGTGCCAGGTGGACAGGGGGTTGGGGCAATCAGCCCCAGCATTTT. The chain links TRBV5-5 to TRBJ1-5; 10 bases are shared with TRBD1. Germline CDR1 is SGHKS and CDR2 is YYEKEE (reference sequence). CDR3 length: 15 amino acids. The V segment lost 8 bases and the J segment 2 bases; nucleotides outside the gene matches: 7. Full variable domain (remainder filled in from reference TRBV5-5 and TRBJ1-5): DAGVTQSPTHLIKTRGQQVTLRCSPISGHKSVSWYQQVLGQGPQFIFQYYEKEERGRGNFPDRFSARQFPNYSSELNVNALLLGDSALYLCARWTGGWGNQPQHFGDGTRLSIL.

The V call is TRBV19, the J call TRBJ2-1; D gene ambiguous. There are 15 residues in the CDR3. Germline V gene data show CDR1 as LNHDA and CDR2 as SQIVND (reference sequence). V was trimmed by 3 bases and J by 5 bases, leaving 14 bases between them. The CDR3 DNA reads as TGTGCCAGTAGTATTATAATGGGCCGTAACAATGAGCAGTTCTTC. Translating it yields CASSIIMGRNNEQFF.

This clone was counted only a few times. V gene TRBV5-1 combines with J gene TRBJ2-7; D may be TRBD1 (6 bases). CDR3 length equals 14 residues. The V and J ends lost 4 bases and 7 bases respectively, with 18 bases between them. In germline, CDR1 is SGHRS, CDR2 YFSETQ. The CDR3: CASSASQGPWEQYF. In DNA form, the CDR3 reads TGCGCCAGCAGCGCCTCACAGGGTCCCTGGGAGCAGTACTTC.

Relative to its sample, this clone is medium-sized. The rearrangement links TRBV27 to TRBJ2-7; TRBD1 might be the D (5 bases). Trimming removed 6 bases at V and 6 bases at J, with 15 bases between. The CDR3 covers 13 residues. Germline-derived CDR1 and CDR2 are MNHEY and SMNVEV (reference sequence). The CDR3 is CASSPTAQGEQYF. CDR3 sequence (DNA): TGTGCCAGCAGCCCCACTGCCCAGGGCGAGCAGTACTTC.

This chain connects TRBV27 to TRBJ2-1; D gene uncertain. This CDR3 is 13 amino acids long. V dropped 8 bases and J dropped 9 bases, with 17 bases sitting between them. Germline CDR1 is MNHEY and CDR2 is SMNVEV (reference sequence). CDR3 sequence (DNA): TGTGCCAGCTCACGATCCAGGATTGGTGAGCAGTTCTTC. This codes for CASSRSRIGEQFF.

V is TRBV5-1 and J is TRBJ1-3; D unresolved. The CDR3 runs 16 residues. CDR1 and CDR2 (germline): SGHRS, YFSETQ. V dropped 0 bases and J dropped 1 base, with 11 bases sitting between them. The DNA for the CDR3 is TGCGCCAGCAGCTTGGTGGCCCCCGGTTCTGGAAACACCATATATTTT. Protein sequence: CASSLVAPGSGNTIYF.

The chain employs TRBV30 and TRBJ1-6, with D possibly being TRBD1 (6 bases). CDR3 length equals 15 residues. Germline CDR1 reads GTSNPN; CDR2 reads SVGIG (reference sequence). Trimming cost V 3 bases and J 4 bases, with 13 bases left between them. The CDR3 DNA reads TGTGCCTGGAGCCCTGGACAGTCGTATAATTCACCCCTCCACTTT. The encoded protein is CAWSPGQSYNSPLHF.

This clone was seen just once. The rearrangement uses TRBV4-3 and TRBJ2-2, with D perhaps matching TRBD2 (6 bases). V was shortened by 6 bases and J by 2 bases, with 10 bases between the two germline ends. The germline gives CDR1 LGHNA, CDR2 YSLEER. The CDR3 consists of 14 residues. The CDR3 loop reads CASRWGDNTGELFF. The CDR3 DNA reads TGCGCCAGCAGGTGGGGGGACAACACCGGGGAGCTGTTTTTT.

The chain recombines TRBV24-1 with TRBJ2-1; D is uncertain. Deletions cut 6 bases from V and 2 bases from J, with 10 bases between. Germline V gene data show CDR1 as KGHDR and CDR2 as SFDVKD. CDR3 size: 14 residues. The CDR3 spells CATSQSLAYNEQFF. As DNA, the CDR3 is TGTGCCACCAGTCAGTCCCTCGCCTACAATGAGCAGTTCTTC.